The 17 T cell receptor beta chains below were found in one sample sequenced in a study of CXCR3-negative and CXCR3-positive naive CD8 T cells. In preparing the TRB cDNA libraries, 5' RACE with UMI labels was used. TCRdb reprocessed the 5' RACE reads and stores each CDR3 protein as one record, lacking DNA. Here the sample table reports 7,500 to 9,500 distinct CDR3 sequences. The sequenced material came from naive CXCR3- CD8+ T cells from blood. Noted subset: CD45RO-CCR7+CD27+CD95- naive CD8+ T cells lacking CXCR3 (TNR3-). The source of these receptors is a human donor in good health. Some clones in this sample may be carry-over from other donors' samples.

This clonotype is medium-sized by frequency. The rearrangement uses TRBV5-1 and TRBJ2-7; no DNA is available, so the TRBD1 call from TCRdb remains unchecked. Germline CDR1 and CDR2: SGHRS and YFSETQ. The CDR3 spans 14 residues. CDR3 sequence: CASRPGTSPEEQYF.

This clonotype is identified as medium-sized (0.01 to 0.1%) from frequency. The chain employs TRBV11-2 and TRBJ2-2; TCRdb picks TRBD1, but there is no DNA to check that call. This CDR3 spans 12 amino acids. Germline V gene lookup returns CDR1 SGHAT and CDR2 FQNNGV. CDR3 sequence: CASAGDNGELFF.

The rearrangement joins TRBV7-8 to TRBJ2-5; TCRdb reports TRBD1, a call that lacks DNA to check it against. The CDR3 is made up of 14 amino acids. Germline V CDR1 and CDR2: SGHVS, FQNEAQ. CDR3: CASSFPGNGKTQYF.

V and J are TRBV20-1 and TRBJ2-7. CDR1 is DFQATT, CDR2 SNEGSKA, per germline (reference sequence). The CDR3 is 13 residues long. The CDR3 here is CSARAAANYEQYF.

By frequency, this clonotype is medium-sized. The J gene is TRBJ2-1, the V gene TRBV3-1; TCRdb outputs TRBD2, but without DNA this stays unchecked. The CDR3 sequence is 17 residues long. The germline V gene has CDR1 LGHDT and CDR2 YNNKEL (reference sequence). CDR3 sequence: CASSLLRNSGRAVEQFF.

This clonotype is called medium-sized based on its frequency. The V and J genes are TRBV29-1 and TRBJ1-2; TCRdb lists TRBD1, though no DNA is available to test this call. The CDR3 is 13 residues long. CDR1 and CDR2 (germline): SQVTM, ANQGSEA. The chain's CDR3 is CSARQGNNYGYTF. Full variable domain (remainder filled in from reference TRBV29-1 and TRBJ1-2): SAVISQKPSRDICQRGTSLTIQCQVDSQVTMMFWYRQQPGQSLTLIATANQGSEATYESGFVIDKFPISRPNLTFSTLTVSNMSPEDSSIYLCSARQGNNYGYTFGSGTRLTVV.

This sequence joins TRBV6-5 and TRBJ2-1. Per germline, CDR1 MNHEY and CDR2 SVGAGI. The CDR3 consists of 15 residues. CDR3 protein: CASSYSLESNNEQFF.

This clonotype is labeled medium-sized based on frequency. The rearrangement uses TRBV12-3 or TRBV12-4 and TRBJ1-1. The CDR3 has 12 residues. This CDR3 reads CASSLANTEAFF.

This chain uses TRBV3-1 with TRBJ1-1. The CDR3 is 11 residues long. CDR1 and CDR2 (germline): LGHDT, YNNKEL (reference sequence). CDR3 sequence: CASSFNTEAFF.

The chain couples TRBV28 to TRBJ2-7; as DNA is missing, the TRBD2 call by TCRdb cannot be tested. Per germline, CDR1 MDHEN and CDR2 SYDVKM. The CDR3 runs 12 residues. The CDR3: CASSFTRYEQYF. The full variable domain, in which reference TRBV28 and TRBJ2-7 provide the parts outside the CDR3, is DVKVTQSSRYLVKRTGEKVFLECVQDMDHENMFWYRQDPGLGLRLIYFSYDVKMKEKGDIPEGYSVSREKKERFSLILESASTNQTSMYLCASSFTRYEQYFGPGTRLTVT.

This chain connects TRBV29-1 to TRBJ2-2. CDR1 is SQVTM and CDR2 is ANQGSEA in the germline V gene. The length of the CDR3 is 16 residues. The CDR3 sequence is CSVEDWRKAYTGELFF.

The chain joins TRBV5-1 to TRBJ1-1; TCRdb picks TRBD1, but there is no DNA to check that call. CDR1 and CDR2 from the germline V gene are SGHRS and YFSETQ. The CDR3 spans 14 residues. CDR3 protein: CASSLDGTELEAFF.

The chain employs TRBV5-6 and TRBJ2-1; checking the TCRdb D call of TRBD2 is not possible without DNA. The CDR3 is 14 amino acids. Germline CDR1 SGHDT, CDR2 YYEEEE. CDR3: CASSPGGVGNEQFF.

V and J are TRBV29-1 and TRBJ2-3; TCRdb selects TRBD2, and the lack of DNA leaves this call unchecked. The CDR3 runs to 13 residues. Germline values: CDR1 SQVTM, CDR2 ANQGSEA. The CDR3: CSVNLGSPDTQYF.

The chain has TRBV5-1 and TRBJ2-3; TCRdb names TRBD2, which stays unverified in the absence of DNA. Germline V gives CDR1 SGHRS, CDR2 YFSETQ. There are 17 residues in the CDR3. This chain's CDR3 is CASSLETSGEGRDTQYF. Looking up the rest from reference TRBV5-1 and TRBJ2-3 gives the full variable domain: KAGVTQTPRYLIKTRGQQVTLSCSPISGHRSVSWYQQTPGQGLQFLFEYFSETQRNKGNFPGRFSGRQFSNSRSEMNVSTLELGDSALYLCASSLETSGEGRDTQYFGPGTRLTVL.

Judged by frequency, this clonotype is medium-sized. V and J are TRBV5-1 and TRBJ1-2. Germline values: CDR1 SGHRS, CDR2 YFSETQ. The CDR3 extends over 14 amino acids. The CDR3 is CASSLTAGIDGYTF.

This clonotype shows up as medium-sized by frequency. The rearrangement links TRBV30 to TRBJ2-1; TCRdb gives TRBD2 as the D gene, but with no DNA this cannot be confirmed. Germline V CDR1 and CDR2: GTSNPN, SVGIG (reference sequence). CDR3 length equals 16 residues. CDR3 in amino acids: CAWTELAASSYNEQFF.